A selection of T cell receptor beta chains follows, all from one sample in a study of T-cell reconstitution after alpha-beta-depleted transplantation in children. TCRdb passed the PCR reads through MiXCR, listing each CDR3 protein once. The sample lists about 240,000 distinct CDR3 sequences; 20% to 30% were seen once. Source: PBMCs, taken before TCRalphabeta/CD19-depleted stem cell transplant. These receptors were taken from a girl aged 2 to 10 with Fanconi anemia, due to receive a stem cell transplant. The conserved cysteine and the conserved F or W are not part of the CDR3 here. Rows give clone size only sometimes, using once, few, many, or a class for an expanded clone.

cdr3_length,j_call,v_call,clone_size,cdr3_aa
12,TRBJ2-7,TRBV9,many,ASSYSASSYEQY
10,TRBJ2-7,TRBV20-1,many,SAPARSYEQY
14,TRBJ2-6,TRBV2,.,ASSPGQISGANVLT
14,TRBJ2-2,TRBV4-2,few,ASSQELAGATGELF
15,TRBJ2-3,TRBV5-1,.,ASSPRRGDPYTDTQY
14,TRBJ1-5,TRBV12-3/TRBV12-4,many,ASSLALTGGGQPQH
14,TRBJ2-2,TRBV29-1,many,SVEDLLAVNTGELF
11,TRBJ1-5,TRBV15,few,ATRIKGEQPQH
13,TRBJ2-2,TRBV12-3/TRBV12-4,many,ASATRTGGWRELF
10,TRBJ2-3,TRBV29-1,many,SVEPTRDTQY
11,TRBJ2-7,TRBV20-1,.,SASRLVGYEQY
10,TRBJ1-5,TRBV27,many,ASSSHNQPQH
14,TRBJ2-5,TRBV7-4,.,ASPKVGKVLSETQY
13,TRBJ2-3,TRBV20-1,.,SAGKAGVSTDTQY
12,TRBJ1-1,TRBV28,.,ASRLDGMNTEAF
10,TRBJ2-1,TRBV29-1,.,SVLVPYNEQF